The 7 T cell receptor beta chains below all came from one sample that was sequenced in a study of blood T cell repertoires in COVID-19. Using immunoSEQ multiplex PCR, the repertoire was profiled, and TCRdb retains in-frame clones only, with some absent. Altogether over 150,000 clones are present, approximately 88% being singletons, with the ten largest covering approximately 4.1%. The sequencing sample was made of peripheral blood. The source of these receptors is a woman aged 55-69 years who had recovered from COVID-19.

This clone was picked up one time. This chain links TRBV9 with TRBJ2-1; 7 bases align to TRBD2. V lost 0 bases to trimming and J lost 7 bases; unmatched junction nucleotides: 10. Germline V gene lookup returns CDR1 SGDLS and CDR2 YYNGEE. The CDR3 runs 16 residues. The DNA for the CDR3 is TGTGCCAGCAGCGTAGGCGGGGGTCTTGATGGGAATGAGCAGTTCTTC. Translating gives CASSVGGGLDGNEQFF.

This chain connects TRBV6-1 to TRBJ2-6; TRBD1 matches at 9 bases. Germline loops: CDR1 MNHNS, CDR2 SASEGT. Losses at the gene ends were 3 bases for V and 2 bases for J; bases not matched to a gene: 5. This CDR3 has 17 amino acids. CDR3 amino acids: CASSEGTGRAGANVLTF. The CDR3 coding sequence is TGTGCCAGCAGTGAGGGGACAGGGAGGGCTGGGGCCAACGTCCTGACTTTC.

This clone is a singleton in its sample. This chain connects TRBV11-3 to TRBJ2-5; possible D gene TRBD1, 5 bases. V lost 5 bases, J lost 3 bases, and 10 bases lay in between. The germline CDR1 and CDR2 sequences are SGHNT and YENEEA. The CDR3 runs to 13 residues. The CDR3 DNA sequence: TGTGCCAGCAGCCCAGGGCCCAAAGAGACCCAGTACTTC. Protein product: CASSPGPKETQYF.

This chain joins TRBV12-1 and TRBJ1-6. TRBV12-1 is designated a pseudogene. This CDR3 contains 15 residues. The CDR3: CASSFSRGRNSPLHF. Here the CDR3 DNA reads TGTGCCAGCAGCTTCTCGAGAGGGAGAAATTCACCCCTCCACTTT.

This chain connects TRBV4-1 to TRBJ2-7; TRBD1 matches at 8 bases. The CDR3 length is 18 residues. Germline CDR1 MGHRA, CDR2 YSYEKL. V was clipped by 1 base and J by 2 bases; unmatched bases: 13. The CDR3: CASSQVLPSEQGAYEQYF. The CDR3 nucleotides are TGCGCCAGCAGCCAAGTATTGCCATCAGAACAGGGGGCCTACGAGCAGTACTTC.

V is TRBV5-1 and J is TRBJ2-2; 10 bases are shared with TRBD1. The length of the CDR3 is 18 residues. The trim removed 1 base at V and 1 base at J, leaving 7 bases unmatched. Germline V gene sequence: CDR1 SGHRS, CDR2 YFSETQ. CDR3 coding DNA: TGCGCCAGCAGCTTGCGGGACAGGGGACAACTGAACACCGGGGAGCTGTTTTTT. Protein sequence: CASSLRDRGQLNTGELFF.

The chain uses TRBV2 and TRBJ2-2; 7 bases map to TRBD2. V trimming: 8 bases; J trimming: 6 bases; junction bases outside the gene matches: 0. This CDR3 has 11 amino acids. From germline, CDR1 is SNHLY and CDR2 FYNNEI. CDR3: CASRGAGELFF. The CDR3 DNA reads as TGTGCCAGCCGGGGGGCCGGGGAGCTGTTTTTT.